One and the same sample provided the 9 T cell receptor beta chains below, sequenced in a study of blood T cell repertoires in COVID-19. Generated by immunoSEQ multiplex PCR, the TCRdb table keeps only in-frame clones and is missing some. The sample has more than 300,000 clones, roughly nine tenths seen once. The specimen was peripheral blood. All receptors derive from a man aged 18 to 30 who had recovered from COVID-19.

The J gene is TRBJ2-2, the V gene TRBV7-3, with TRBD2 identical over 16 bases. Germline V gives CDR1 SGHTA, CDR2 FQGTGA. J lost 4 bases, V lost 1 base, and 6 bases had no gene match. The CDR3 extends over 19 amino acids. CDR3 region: CASSLMGLAGGPITGELFF. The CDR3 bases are TGTGCCAGCAGCTTAATGGGACTAGCGGGAGGGCCAATCACCGGGGAGCTGTTTTTT. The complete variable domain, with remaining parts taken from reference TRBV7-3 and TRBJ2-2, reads GAGVSQTPSNKVTEKGKYVELRCDPISGHTALYWYRQSLGQGPEFLIYFQGTGAADDSGLPNDRFFAVRPEGSVSTLKIQRTERGDSAVYLCASSLMGLAGGPITGELFFGEGSRLTVL.

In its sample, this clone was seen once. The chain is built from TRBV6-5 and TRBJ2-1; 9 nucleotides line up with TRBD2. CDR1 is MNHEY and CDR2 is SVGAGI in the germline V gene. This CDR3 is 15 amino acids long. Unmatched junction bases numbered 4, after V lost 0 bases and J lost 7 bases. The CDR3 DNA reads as TGTGCCAGCAGTTACTCTAGCGGGAGTGGAAATGAGCAGTTCTTC. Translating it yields CASSYSSGSGNEQFF.

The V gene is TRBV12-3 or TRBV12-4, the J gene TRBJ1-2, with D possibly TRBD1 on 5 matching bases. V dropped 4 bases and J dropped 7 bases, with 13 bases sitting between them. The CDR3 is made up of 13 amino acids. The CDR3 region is CASSSQGRGGYTF. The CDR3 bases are TGTGCCAGCAGTTCCCAGGGAAGGGGTGGCTACACCTTC.

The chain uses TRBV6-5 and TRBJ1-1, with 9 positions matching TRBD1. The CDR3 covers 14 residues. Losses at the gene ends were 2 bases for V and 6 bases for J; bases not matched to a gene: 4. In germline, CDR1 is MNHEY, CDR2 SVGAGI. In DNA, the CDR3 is TGTGCCAGCAGTTACCCGGACAGGGGCGCTGAAGCTTTCTTT. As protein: CASSYPDRGAEAFF.

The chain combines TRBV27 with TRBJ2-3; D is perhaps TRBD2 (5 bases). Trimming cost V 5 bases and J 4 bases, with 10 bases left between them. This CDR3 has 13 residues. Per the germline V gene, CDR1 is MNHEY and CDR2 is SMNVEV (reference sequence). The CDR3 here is CASSGSRADTQYF. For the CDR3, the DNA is TGTGCCAGCAGTGGGTCGAGGGCAGATACGCAGTATTTT.

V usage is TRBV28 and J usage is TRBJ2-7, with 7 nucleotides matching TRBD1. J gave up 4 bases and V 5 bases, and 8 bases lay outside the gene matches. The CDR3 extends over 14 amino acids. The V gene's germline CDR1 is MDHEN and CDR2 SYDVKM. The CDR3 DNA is TGTGCCAGCAGTAGAGGGGGCGCGTCTTACGAGCAGTACTTC. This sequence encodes CASSRGGASYEQYF.

CDR3 in amino acids: CATRTDENSPLHF. The CDR3 nucleotides read TGTGCCACTAGGACAGATGAGAATTCACCCCTCCACTTT. V usage is TRBV12-3 or TRBV12-4 and J usage is TRBJ1-6, with D possibly TRBD1 on 6 matching bases. V was pared by 10 bases and J by 7 bases, with 14 bases between. This CDR3 is 13 amino acids long.

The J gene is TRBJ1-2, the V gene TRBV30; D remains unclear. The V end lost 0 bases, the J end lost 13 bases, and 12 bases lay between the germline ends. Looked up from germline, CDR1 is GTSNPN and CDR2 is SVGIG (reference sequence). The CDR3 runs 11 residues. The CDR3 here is CAWSVLPLSTF. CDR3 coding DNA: TGTGCCTGGAGTGTACTTCCCCTGAGCACCTTC.

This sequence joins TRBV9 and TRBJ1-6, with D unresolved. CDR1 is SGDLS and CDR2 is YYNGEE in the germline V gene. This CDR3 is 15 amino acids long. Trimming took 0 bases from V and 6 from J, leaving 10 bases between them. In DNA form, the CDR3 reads TGTGCCAGCAGCGTAGATTTAGCGGGTAATTCACCCCTCCACTTT. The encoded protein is CASSVDLAGNSPLHF.